The 15 T cell receptor beta chains presented below share a single source sample, sequenced in a study of chemoradiotherapy in HPV16-positive cancers (dated by TCRdb to between 2021 and 2022). Receptor libraries were prepared by the immunoSEQ multiplex PCR assay. TCRdb carries this immuneACCESS record with in-frame sequences only. Its versions omit some clonotypes, under half of them owing to an unresolved V gene in the studies checked, with the rest unexplained. The sample table shows about 16,000 clones, and 75% to 80% are seen once. The top ten constitute approximately 11% of the sample. Sampling was carried out from a patient who underwent chemoradiotherapy. These receptors all stem from a human donor with HPV-associated anogenital cancer.

V usage is TRBV5-1 and J usage is TRBJ2-1, with TRBD1 identical over 11 bases. The length of the CDR3 is 13 residues. V trimming: 4 bases; J trimming: 9 bases; junction bases outside the gene matches: 3. Per the germline V gene, CDR1 is SGHRS and CDR2 is YFSETQ. The CDR3 DNA reads as TGCGCCAGCAGCCCTGGGACAGGGGGTGAGCAGTTCTTC. The encoded protein is CASSPGTGGEQFF.

The rearrangement joins TRBV28 to TRBJ2-7, with 9 nucleotides matching TRBD1. The CDR3 covers 14 residues. The V and J ends lost 2 bases and 7 bases, in that order; junction bases with no gene match: 6. The germline CDR1 and CDR2 sequences are MDHEN and SYDVKM. CDR3 DNA: TGTGCCAGCAGTTTACAACAGGGGGCGAGGGAGCAGTACTTC. The encoded protein is CASSLQQGAREQYF.

The chain carries TRBV11-2 and TRBJ2-3, with 7 bases fitting TRBD1. CDR1 is SGHAT, CDR2 FQNNGV, per germline. The CDR3 consists of 15 residues. V lost 6 bases, J lost 6 bases, and 12 bases stayed unmatched. The CDR3 protein is CASRGDTGVVDTQYF. In DNA, the CDR3 is TGTGCCAGCAGGGGTGACACAGGGGTAGTCGATACGCAGTATTTT.

V usage is TRBV30 and J usage is TRBJ1-4; no reliable D call. The CDR3 runs to 11 residues. Germline values: CDR1 GTSNPN, CDR2 SVGIG (reference sequence). V was pared by 7 bases and J by 8 bases, with 11 bases between. The CDR3 region has the DNA TGTGCCTTCGTTTATAACGAAAAACTGTTTTTT. Translating gives CAFVYNEKLFF.

V and J are TRBV7-9 and TRBJ1-4, with 7 positions matching TRBD1. V trimming: 4 bases; J trimming: 7 bases; junction bases outside the gene matches: 9. Germline V gene data show CDR1 as SEHNR and CDR2 as FQNEAQ (reference sequence). The CDR3 totals 15 residues. The CDR3 DNA reads as TGTGCCAGCAGCTCTCAAGGGGGCCTAAGTGAAAAACTGTTTTTT. Translating gives CASSSQGGLSEKLFF. Full variable domain (missing parts from reference TRBV7-9 and TRBJ1-4): DTGVSQNPRHKITKRGQNVTFRCDPISEHNRLYWYRQTLGQGPEFLTYFQNEAQLEKSRLLSDRFSAERPKGSFSTLEIQRTEQGDSAMYLCASSSQGGLSEKLFFGSGTQLSVL.

This clone was detected a few times. The chain has TRBV19 and TRBJ1-1, with D maybe TRBD1 (5 bases). CDR1 is LNHDA and CDR2 is SQIVND in the germline V gene (reference sequence). The CDR3 contains 14 residues. Trimming removed 3 bases at V and 1 base at J, with 9 bases between. The CDR3 bases are TGTGCCAGTAGTATGTGGGGGTGGAACACTGAAGCTTTCTTT. This translates into CASSMWGWNTEAFF.

The J gene is TRBJ2-5, the V gene TRBV7-9, with no clear D. Deletions cut 2 bases from V and 5 bases from J, with 6 bases between. Germline CDR1 SEHNR, CDR2 FQNEAQ (reference sequence). This CDR3 region has 12 residues. The chain's CDR3 is CASSLTSETQYF. The CDR3 nucleotides read TGTGCCAGCAGCTTAACTTCGGAGACCCAGTACTTC.

The J gene is TRBJ2-1, the V gene TRBV7-2, with 12 bases identical to TRBD2. The V gene end was trimmed by 7 bases and the J gene end by 6 bases; junction bases not matched to a gene: 7. The germline V gene has CDR1 SGHTA and CDR2 FQGNSA. The CDR3 consists of 15 residues. CDR3: CASTLTSGGPNEQFF. CDR3 nucleotides: TGTGCCAGCACCCTGACTAGCGGGGGCCCCAATGAGCAGTTCTTC.

This clone was seen only a few times. The V gene is TRBV19, the J gene TRBJ2-6; D possibly corresponds to TRBD2 (5 bases). This CDR3 contains 16 residues. In germline, CDR1 is LNHDA, CDR2 SQIVND (reference sequence). The V end was cut by 5 bases, the J end by 0 bases, with 11 bases between. CDR3 bases: TGTGCCAGTAGTTCTCACGAGGGCTCTGGGGCCAACGTCCTGACTTTC. Amino acids: CASSSHEGSGANVLTF.

The rearrangement uses TRBV18 and TRBJ1-1; no clear D. CDR3 length: 12 residues. V dropped 3 bases and J dropped 0 bases, with 2 bases sitting between them. Germline assignment: CDR1 KGHSH and CDR2 LQKENI. This CDR3 is CASSPLNTEAFF. The CDR3, as DNA: TGTGCCAGCTCACCCCTGAACACTGAAGCTTTCTTT. The variable domain in full, with the rest retrieved from reference TRBV18 and TRBJ1-1, is NAGVMQNPRHLVRRRGQEARLRCSPMKGHSHVYWYRQLPEEGLKFMVYLQKENIIDESGMPKERFSAEFPKEGPSILRIQQVVRGDSAAYFCASSPLNTEAFFGQGTRLTVV.

The chain employs TRBV15 and TRBJ2-7, with D perhaps TRBD1 (5 bases). The CDR3 is 15 residues long. Germline V gene data show CDR1 as LNHNV and CDR2 as YYDKDF (reference sequence). V was trimmed by 1 base and J by 7 bases, leaving 17 bases between them. CDR3 sequence: CATSRGRGGVYEQYF. The CDR3 DNA reads as TGTGCCACCAGCAGAGGAAGGGGTGGCGTGTATGAGCAGTACTTC. The variable domain in full, completed from reference TRBV15 and TRBJ2-7, reads DAMVIQNPRYQVTQFGKPVTLSCSQTLNHNVMYWYQQKSSQAPKLLFHYYDKDFNNEADTPDNFQSRRPNTSFCFLDIRSPGLGDTAMYLCATSRGRGGVYEQYFGPGTRLTVT.

The chain has TRBV27 and TRBJ1-1; D perhaps matches TRBD1 (6 bases). The CDR3 consists of 15 residues. Germline values: CDR1 MNHEY, CDR2 SMNVEV (reference sequence). Trimming took 6 bases from V and 2 from J, leaving 16 bases between them. In nucleotides, the CDR3 is TGTGCCAGCAGCATCTCAGGGGAAGGAAACACTGAAGCTTTCTTT. It translates to CASSISGEGNTEAFF.

This chain connects TRBV4-1 to TRBJ2-5, with D possibly called TRBD1 or TRBD2 (6 bases each). This CDR3 contains 15 residues. The germline gives CDR1 MGHRA, CDR2 YSYEKL. Trimming removed 5 bases from V and 4 bases from J, with 17 bases in between. Here the CDR3 reads CASSAGHGFLETQYF. The CDR3 DNA is TGCGCCAGCAGCGCGGGACACGGTTTTCTAGAGACCCAGTACTTC.

The chain combines TRBV5-5 with TRBJ2-3; D remains ambiguous. Per germline, CDR1 SGHKS and CDR2 YYEKEE (reference sequence). V lost 5 bases, J lost 1 base, and 5 bases lay in between. This CDR3 comprises 12 residues. CDR3 loop: CASRARTDTQYF. In DNA, the CDR3 is TGTGCCAGCAGAGCCCGCACAGATACGCAGTATTTT.

This rearrangement joins TRBV2 to TRBJ1-1; D uncertain. Germline V lookup: CDR1 SNHLY, CDR2 FYNNEI. Trimming removed 2 bases from V and 1 base from J, with 11 bases in between. The length of the CDR3 is 15 residues. CDR3: CASSESSTRNTEAFF. Here the CDR3 DNA reads TGTGCCAGCAGTGAATCTTCGACACGGAACACTGAAGCTTTCTTT.